The entry that follows covers one T cell receptor beta chain sequence. One end of the junction fails to match germline, which may point to a read error. Starting 14 to 28 days after autologous transplant, ipilimumab 1 mg/kg was given. Through week 26, nivolumab 3 mg/kg IV was given weeks 1, 4, 7, 10, then biweekly. The data derive from a study of ipilimumab plus nivolumab after autologous stem cell transplantation. Study-level information: Typical patient got a handful of ipilimumab doses and seven to nine nivolumab doses (median).

Sequenced by immunoSEQ multiplex PCR; TCRdb stores in-frame clones only, minus some. The data contain 17,000 or so clones, approximately 80% of them singletons. The receptor's source is a male donor with diffuse large B-cell lymphoma. The material was PBMCs, obtained in a trial of ipilimumab plus nivolumab as post-transplant consolidation.

The CDR3, as DNA: TGCGCCAGCAGCTCAGGAGGGAGGGCAGATACGCAGTATTTT. Translating it yields CASSSGGRADTQYF. J is TRBJ2-3 and V is TRBV5-4; 7 positions match TRBD2. Per germline, CDR1 SGHNT and CDR2 YYREEE (reference sequence). There are 14 residues in the CDR3.